The 26 T cell receptor beta chains below all came from one sample that was sequenced in a study of blood T cells in healthy people across ages. Then a second PCR, running about 7 to 11 cycles, was carried out with a sample-barcoded 5' primer and a J-beta primer mix. TCRdb re-derived calls from the 5' RACE reads in MiXCR, one entry per CDR3 protein. Of about 720,000 distinct CDR3 sequences detected, around a quarter appear once; the ten largest clones hold approximately 4%. These same data were also listed under a study on T cells of mothers and their children.

Sequencing used blood. The receptors stem from a boy aged 10-17 years in good health.

V gene TRBV19 combines with J gene TRBJ2-5; TRBD1 is a possible D gene (6 bases). The J call is uncertain, as TRBJ2-7 better fits the DNA end. The length of the CDR3 is 16 residues. Per germline, CDR1 LNHDA and CDR2 SQIVND (reference sequence). The DNA of the CDR3 is TGTGCCAGTAGTCCGAGGGCGACAGGAGGTGGGTACGAGCAGTACTTC. Its protein is CASSPRATGGGYEQYF.

This clonotype turned up a few times. The chain uses TRBV29-1 and TRBJ2-5, with 8 positions matching TRBD1. The junction had 3 bases not matched to a gene; V was cut back by 3 bases and J by 3 bases. Per the germline V gene, CDR1 is SQVTM and CDR2 is ANQGSEA. The CDR3 runs to 13 residues. Here the CDR3 reads CSVDRGPKETQYF. The CDR3 coding sequence is TGCAGCGTTGACAGGGGGCCCAAAGAGACCCAGTACTTC.

This chain connects TRBV12-3 or TRBV12-4 to TRBJ1-4; no clear D. V lost 5 bases, J lost 8 bases, and 12 bases lay in between. The CDR3 runs to 13 residues. CDR3 loop: CASSPHMTEKLFF. DNA for the CDR3: TGTGCCAGCAGTCCACATATGACAGAAAAACTGTTTTTT.

This clonotype was detected a few times. The genes are TRBV7-9 and TRBJ2-5; D uncertain. Trimming removed 5 bases at V and 5 bases at J, with 12 bases between. The length of the CDR3 is 13 residues. From germline, CDR1 is SEHNR and CDR2 FQNEAQ (reference sequence). CDR3 residues: CASSPGPFETQYF. CDR3 nucleotide sequence: TGTGCCAGCAGCCCAGGCCCCTTTGAGACCCAGTACTTC.

This chain uses TRBV5-6 with TRBJ1-1; the D is unclear. This CDR3 has 13 amino acids. The germline V gene has CDR1 SGHDT and CDR2 YYEEEE. Trimming shortened V by 6 bases and J by 0 bases, and 9 bases separated the two germline ends. The CDR3 region has the DNA TGTGCCAGCACCCTCACCGTGAACACTGAAGCTTTCTTT. This codes for CASTLTVNTEAFF.

The chain carries TRBV2 and TRBJ2-5; 8 bases match TRBD1. The end of the DNA is better explained by TRBJ2-7, so the J call may be wrong. The germline gives CDR1 SNHLY, CDR2 FYNNEI. The CDR3 has 13 residues. CDR3 sequence: CASTRTGGYEQYF. The CDR3 bases are TGTGCCAGCACCAGAACAGGGGGCTACGAGCAGTACTTC.

This clonotype was picked up a small number of times. The chain joins TRBV13 to TRBJ1-2, with TRBD1 as a possible D gene (5 bases). CDR3 size: 13 residues. V was cut by 7 bases and J by 2 bases, with 11 bases left in between. Germline V CDR1 and CDR2: PRHDT, FYEKMQ (reference sequence). The CDR3 loop is CASTLGPNYGYTF. CDR3 nucleotides: TGTGCCAGCACCTTGGGACCGAACTATGGCTACACCTTC. The entire variable domain, with the rest obtained from reference TRBV13 and TRBJ1-2, is as follows: AAGVIQSPRHLIKEKRETATLKCYPIPRHDTVYWYQQGPGQDPQFLISFYEKMQSDKGSIPDRFSAQQFSDYHSELNMSSLELGDSALYFCASTLGPNYGYTFGSGTRLTVV.

The chain recombines TRBV20-1 with TRBJ2-7; D gene uncertain. The CDR3 is 12 amino acids. Trimming cost V 0 bases and J 0 bases, with 3 bases left between them. Germline values: CDR1 DFQATT, CDR2 SNEGSKA (reference sequence). CDR3: CSAREASYEQYF. The DNA of the CDR3 is TGCAGTGCTAGAGAGGCCTCCTACGAGCAGTACTTC.

This clonotype was seen only a few times. The gene calls are TRBV7-6 and TRBJ2-5; D perhaps matches TRBD2 (5 bases). V was clipped by 4 bases and J by 4 bases, with 13 bases between them. The CDR3 is 14 amino acids. Per the germline V gene, CDR1 is SGHVS and CDR2 is FNYEAQ. CDR3 in amino acids: CASSSPGIGETQYF. For the CDR3, the DNA is TGTGCCAGCAGCTCTCCGGGGATCGGAGAGACCCAGTACTTC.

This clonotype was picked up a small number of times. This sequence joins TRBV9 and TRBJ2-6; D is uncertain. The germline V gene has CDR1 SGDLS and CDR2 YYNGEE. The CDR3 totals 17 residues. V dropped 3 bases and J dropped 0 bases, with 13 bases sitting between them. The CDR3 nucleotides are TGTGCCAGCAGCGCCAGAGAAGGTGCCTCTGGGGCCAACGTCCTGACTTTC. This codes for CASSAREGASGANVLTF.

This clonotype was observed a few times. V and J are TRBV20-1 and TRBJ2-7; 10 bases are a match to TRBD1. The germline V gene has CDR1 DFQATT and CDR2 SNEGSKA (reference sequence). There are 15 residues in the CDR3. Trimming cost V 2 bases and J 6 bases; bases outside gene matches: 10. In DNA, the CDR3 is TGCAGTGCTAGAACCGGGACAGGGGACTATAGCGAGCAGTACTTC. This codes for CSARTGTGDYSEQYF.

The V gene is TRBV14, the J gene TRBJ2-5, with D unclear. The J call is in doubt because the DNA end fits TRBJ2-1 better. This CDR3 spans 15 amino acids. Germline V gene data show CDR1 as SGHDN and CDR2 as FVKESK. The CDR3 region is CASSQDVGRRDEQFF. DNA for the CDR3: TGTGCCAGCAGCCAAGATGTGGGCAGACGGGATGAGCAGTTCTTC.

This clonotype appeared a few times. The CDR3 DNA is TGTGCCAGCAGCCCCCCACCTGGGGAATACAATGAGCAGTTCTTC. Its translation is CASSPPPGEYNEQFF. V and J are TRBV7-9 and TRBJ2-5, with D uncertain. Near its end, the DNA agrees better with TRBJ2-1, so the J call may be wrong. The CDR3 covers 15 residues. Germline V CDR1 and CDR2: SEHNR, FQNEAQ (reference sequence).

V is TRBV29-1 and J is TRBJ2-6; D uncertain. The CDR3 is 17 amino acids. Germline V lookup: CDR1 SQVTM, CDR2 ANQGSEA. With 2 bases removed from V and 1 base from J, the gap between germline ends came to 15 bases. CDR3 in DNA: TGCAGCGTTGAAAGTCGTCAGCTGGGGTCTGGGGCCAACGTCCTGACTTTC. It codes for CSVESRQLGSGANVLTF.

The gene calls are TRBV28 and TRBJ1-5; D gene ambiguous. Germline loops: CDR1 MDHEN, CDR2 SYDVKM. This CDR3 comprises 16 residues. V lost 3 bases and J lost 2, with 14 bases in between. This CDR3 reads CASSFSWERGNQPQHF. The CDR3 nucleotides are TGTGCCAGCAGTTTTTCCTGGGAAAGGGGCAATCAGCCCCAGCATTTT.

Ten or more counts support this clonotype. The chain joins TRBV12-3 or TRBV12-4 to TRBJ1-2, with D possibly matching TRBD1 (5 bases). Trimming shortened V by 6 bases and J by 3 bases, and 11 bases separated the two germline ends. The CDR3 is 13 amino acids. The chain's CDR3 is CASSLLGDYGYTF. The CDR3 DNA reads as TGTGCCAGCAGCTTATTGGGGGACTATGGCTACACCTTC.

This rearrangement joins TRBV7-9 to TRBJ2-5; TRBD1 agrees at 9 bases. Germline CDR1 reads SEHNR; CDR2 reads FQNEAQ (reference sequence). The CDR3 is 16 residues long. V trimming: 5 bases; J trimming: 5 bases; junction bases outside the gene matches: 12. CDR3 region: CASSLGGTGIGETQYF. Here the CDR3 DNA reads TGTGCCAGCAGCCTAGGCGGGACAGGGATCGGGGAGACCCAGTACTTC. The full variable domain, completed using reference TRBV7-9 and TRBJ2-5, is DTGVSQNPRHKITKRGQNVTFRCDPISEHNRLYWYRQTLGQGPEFLTYFQNEAQLEKSRLLSDRFSAERPKGSFSTLEIQRTEQGDSAMYLCASSLGGTGIGETQYFGPGTRLLVL.

This clonotype came up a few times. The V call is TRBV5-1, the J call TRBJ2-3; D unresolved. The CDR3 contains 11 residues. Germline lookup yields CDR1 SGHRS and CDR2 YFSETQ. Trimming removed 3 bases at V and 7 bases at J, with 6 bases between. DNA of the CDR3: TGCGCCAGCAGCTCGGAAAATACGCAGTATTTT. This encodes CASSSENTQYF.

This clonotype was counted a few times. The J gene is TRBJ2-5, the V gene TRBV5-1; D unclear. CDR1 SGHRS and CDR2 YFSETQ come from the germline V gene. The CDR3 sequence is 14 residues long. Trimming stripped 1 base from V and 2 bases from J, with 9 bases between. The CDR3 sequence is CASSLLRWQETQYF. For the CDR3, the DNA is TGCGCCAGCAGCTTGCTCAGATGGCAAGAGACCCAGTACTTC.

This sequence joins TRBV20-1 and TRBJ1-6; 8 bases are a match to TRBD1. V shed 8 bases and J 11 bases; nucleotides not matched to a gene: 11. The CDR3 covers 13 residues. Germline loops: CDR1 DFQATT, CDR2 SNEGSKA (reference sequence). CDR3 protein: CSTPGQGGAPLHF. CDR3 sequence (DNA): TGCAGTACTCCCGGACAGGGTGGGGCACCCCTCCACTTT.

This clonotype has a handful of counts. This sequence joins TRBV7-6 and TRBJ2-5, with D possibly being TRBD1 (5 bases). Between the trimmed V and J ends, which lost 5 bases and 2 bases, there was a span of 18 bases. The germline V gene has CDR1 SGHVS and CDR2 FNYEAQ. The CDR3 length is 16 residues. In DNA, the CDR3 is TGTGCCAGCAGCCCGAGTCTGGGTAGGGGTCAAGAGACCCAGTACTTC. Its protein is CASSPSLGRGQETQYF.

This chain joins TRBV20-1 and TRBJ1-1, with no clear D. V dropped 6 bases and J dropped 3 bases, with 8 bases sitting between them. The CDR3 contains 11 residues. The germline V gene has CDR1 DFQATT and CDR2 SNEGSKA (reference sequence). CDR3 amino acids: CSARIYTEAFF. As DNA, the CDR3 is TGCAGTGCGAGAATCTACACTGAAGCTTTCTTT.

The chain recombines TRBV12-3 or TRBV12-4 with TRBJ2-5, with D perhaps TRBD2 (6 bases). V dropped 6 bases and J dropped 5 bases, with 16 bases sitting between them. The CDR3 extends over 14 amino acids. The CDR3 loop reads CASSPGTYGETQYF. As DNA, the CDR3 is TGTGCCAGCAGCCCTGGGACTTATGGTGAGACCCAGTACTTC.

The chain combines TRBV11-2 with TRBJ1-4; D unresolved. The V end lost 2 bases, the J end lost 14 bases, and 24 bases lay between the germline ends. The CDR3 length is 16 residues. Germline lookup yields CDR1 SGHAT and CDR2 FQNNGV. DNA of the CDR3: TGTGCCAGCAGCTTAAGCTCGACACACCAAGGTTTAAAGCTGTTTTTT. Translation: CASSLSSTHQGLKLFF.

The chain employs TRBV6-2 or TRBV6-3 and TRBJ1-5; 9 bases fit TRBD1. The CDR3 loop spans 14 amino acids. Germline-derived CDR1 and CDR2 are MNHEY and SVGEGT. V was clipped by 6 bases and J by 6 bases; unmatched bases: 6. The CDR3 sequence is CASRGGQGGQPQHF. CDR3 nucleotide sequence: TGTGCCAGCAGAGGGGGACAGGGCGGTCAGCCCCAGCATTTT.

This clonotype was detected ten times or more. The chain carries TRBV20-1 and TRBJ2-1; D is perhaps TRBD1 (6 bases). The CDR3 is made up of 13 amino acids. With 2 bases removed from V and 7 bases from J, the gap between germline ends came to 12 bases. CDR1 and CDR2 (germline): DFQATT, SNEGSKA (reference sequence). The CDR3 sequence: CSARTRGTNEQFF. CDR3 DNA: TGCAGTGCTAGAACAAGGGGGACGAATGAGCAGTTCTTC.